This T cell receptor (beta chain) was recorded in a study of human T cells and chemical hapten exposure. Overall study: How much TCR each sample yielded varied, mostly because pooled library volumes differed slightly.

Via MiXCR, TCRdb re-called the RACE reads, giving one row per CDR3 protein. The table lists more than 70,000 distinct CDR3 sequences, approximately 8.2% of them singletons. Trimming removed 7 bases at V and 0 bases at J, with 15 bases between. The germline gives CDR1 MNHNY, CDR2 SVGAGI (reference sequence). The CDR3 runs to 15 residues. As to time point: healthy volunteer bleed at 2 weeks. The starting material, unfractionated whole blood, was used for total RNA extraction. The rearrangement joins TRBV6-6 to TRBJ2-5; D uncertain. This TCR was sampled from a female donor in good health. Some clones in this sample may be carry-over from other donors' samples. Input material: whole blood. CDR3 in amino acids: CASTWVPTDQETQYF. The DNA of the CDR3 is TGTGCCAGCACCTGGGTACCGACGGACCAAGAGACCCAGTACTTC.